The 12 T cell receptor beta chains listed next were all sequenced from one sample in a study of glioma-infiltrating T cells after dendritic cell vaccination. TCRdb keeps only in-frame clones here, not all; method: immunoSEQ multiplex PCR. Of tens of thousands of clones in the sample, 87% were seen once. Specified time point: after dendritic cell vaccination, including at tumor progression/relapse. Sequences were derived from blood, sampled after dendritic cell vaccination. The receptors derive from a human donor with glioblastoma.

The chain recombines TRBV27 with TRBJ2-1; 8 nucleotides align to TRBD1. The CDR3 is made up of 15 amino acids. The V gene's germline CDR1 is MNHEY and CDR2 SMNVEV (reference sequence). V shed 3 bases and J 8 bases; nucleotides not matched to a gene: 9. The CDR3 sequence is CASSFLGTGKYEQFF. The CDR3 DNA reads TGTGCCAGCAGTTTTCTGGGGACAGGAAAATATGAGCAGTTCTTC.

The CDR3 DNA reads as TGTGCCAGCAGCCCCGGGACTAGCGGGAGTTATCAGTACTTC. Its protein is CASSPGTSGSYQYF. The chain has TRBV11-3 and TRBJ2-7; 14 bases line up with TRBD2. Germline lookup yields CDR1 SGHNT and CDR2 YENEEA. This CDR3 contains 14 residues. V shed 5 bases and J 10 bases; nucleotides not matched to a gene: 7. The variable domain in full, completed from reference TRBV11-3 and TRBJ2-7, reads EAGVVQSPRYKIIEKKQPVAFWCNPISGHNTLYWYLQNLGQGPELLIRYENEEAVDDSQLPKDRFSAERLKGVDSTLKIQPAELGDSAVYLCASSPGTSGSYQYFGPGTRLTVT.

The rearrangement links TRBV18 to TRBJ2-7; 10 positions agree with TRBD1. After removal of 3 bases from V and 5 bases from J, the junction contained 4 bases not matched to a gene. Germline V gene sequence: CDR1 KGHSH, CDR2 LQKENI. This CDR3 region has 14 residues. The CDR3 loop reads CASSPGQGDNEQYF. The CDR3 DNA reads TGTGCCAGCTCACCTGGACAGGGGGACAACGAGCAGTACTTC.

The chain has TRBV5-4 and TRBJ2-1, with TRBD1 identical over 10 bases. Germline V gives CDR1 SGHNT, CDR2 YYREEE (reference sequence). V lost 4 bases and J lost 3; bases outside the gene matches: 4. The CDR3 runs 15 residues. The CDR3: CASSTGTGDYNEQFF. The DNA of the CDR3 is TGTGCCAGCAGCACCGGGACAGGGGACTACAATGAGCAGTTCTTC.

The rearrangement joins TRBV23-1 to TRBJ1-5; 10 positions agree with TRBD1. TRBV23-1 is recorded as an ORF, its role being uncertain. This CDR3 has 22 residues. V dropped 0 bases and J dropped 0; count of bases not matched to a gene: 17. The CDR3 DNA reads TGCGCCAGCAGTCAATCCGGGGTTGGATTCGGACAGGGGGACTATAGCAATCAGCCCCAGCATTTT. It codes for CASSQSGVGFGQGDYSNQPQHF.

This rearrangement joins TRBV10-3 to TRBJ2-5, with 8 bases matching TRBD1. J lost 9 bases, V lost 3 bases, and 18 bases had no gene match. CDR3 length: 17 residues. CDR1 and CDR2 (germline): ENHRY, SYGVKD. The CDR3 DNA reads TGTGCCATCAGTGATACAGGGGGTGGAATCCCTTATTTGGCCCAGTACTTC. It translates to CAISDTGGGIPYLAQYF.

The chain joins TRBV10-3 to TRBJ2-5; 8 bases agree with TRBD2. With V trimmed by 9 bases and J by 2 bases, 8 bases remained unmatched. Looked up from germline, CDR1 is ENHRY and CDR2 is SYGVKD. This CDR3 has 14 residues. The CDR3 nucleotides are TGTGCCATTCAATCGGCGGGGGGACAAGAGACCCAGTACTTC. Translating it yields CAIQSAGGQETQYF.

The chain links TRBV2 to TRBJ1-1; 7 bases match TRBD1. Germline lookup yields CDR1 SNHLY and CDR2 FYNNEI. The V gene end was trimmed by 7 bases and the J gene end by 7 bases; junction bases not matched to a gene: 9. The CDR3 covers 13 residues. CDR3 in amino acids: CASNRGSVIEAFF. The CDR3 DNA reads TGTGCCAGCAACAGGGGCAGCGTCATTGAAGCTTTCTTT.

This clone was observed a few times. V and J are TRBV5-1 and TRBJ2-1, with TRBD2 matching 9 bases. V trimming: 0 bases; J trimming: 0 bases; junction bases outside the gene matches: 1. The CDR3 is 16 residues long. Germline lookup yields CDR1 SGHRS and CDR2 YFSETQ. The CDR3 bases are TGCGCCAGCAGCTTGGGCGGGGGGGACTCCTACAATGAGCAGTTCTTC. Encoded protein: CASSLGGGDSYNEQFF.

The J gene is TRBJ1-4, the V gene TRBV14; possible D gene TRBD1, 5 bases. Trimming pared 0 bases from V and 0 bases from J, leaving 8 bases between. CDR1 is SGHDN, CDR2 FVKESK, per germline. CDR3 length equals 16 residues. CDR3 coding DNA: TGTGCCAGCAGCCAAGAATGGGGGGCAACTAATGAAAAACTGTTTTTT. Amino acid sequence: CASSQEWGATNEKLFF.

The V and J genes are TRBV5-1 and TRBJ2-7; 9 bases fit TRBD1. Germline V gives CDR1 SGHRS, CDR2 YFSETQ. The CDR3 totals 15 residues. The junction had 5 bases not matched to a gene; V was cut back by 0 bases and J by 4 bases. This chain's CDR3 is CASSLGQGVQYEQYF. CDR3 nucleotide sequence: TGCGCCAGCAGCTTGGGACAGGGGGTCCAATACGAGCAGTACTTC.

In this sample, this clone turned up a few times. This chain links TRBV5-1 with TRBJ2-7; 9 bases map to TRBD1. The CDR3 extends over 16 amino acids. CDR1 and CDR2 from the germline V gene are SGHRS and YFSETQ. J lost 0 bases, V lost 4 bases, and 8 bases had no gene match. DNA of the CDR3: TGCGCCAGCAGCACCGGACAGGGGAAGGGCTCCTACGAGCAGTACTTC. Residues: CASSTGQGKGSYEQYF.